This is a list of T cell receptor beta chains from one sample in a study of blood T cell repertoires in COVID-19. Libraries were prepared by immunoSEQ multiplex PCR; TCRdb keeps only in-frame clonotypes and omits some of them. Found here are about 310,000 clones, over 75% of them singletons; the top ten hold 1%. The material sequenced was peripheral blood. The receptors derive from a man aged 45-65 years with active or convalescent COVID-19. Each CDR3 is given without its conserved first and last residue. The D gene is left open where the match is weak. Part of the rows lack a size; the others show once, few, many or a class for expanded clones.

v_gene,abundance,d_gene,CDR3aa
TRBV28,NA,NA,ASSSPGEYSNQPQH
TRBV6-5,NA,TRBD1,ASRRGQGDNEQF
TRBV4-1,NA,NA,ASREPGHKNTEAF
TRBV19,NA,TRBD1,ASSALYRGETQY
TRBV15,NA,TRBD2,ATSRLFGTSAETQY
TRBV2,NA,NA,ATRISDTQY
TRBV20-1,NA,NA,SASRLNNEKLF
TRBV18,once,TRBD2,ASSPVSGEDIQY
TRBV4-1,NA,TRBD1,ASSPDWTGGMRAF
TRBV7-2,NA,TRBD1,ASSPGTGLGNEQF
TRBV5-1,NA,TRBD1,ASSFYGTGQETQY
TRBV2,NA,NA,ASSERGPEQY
TRBV9,few,TRBD2,ASSESGSLFTGELF
TRBV14,NA,NA,ASSPRVGPNEQF
TRBV4-3,NA,NA,ASSPYRTANTEAF
TRBV19,NA,NA,ASSAGEAEYGYT
TRBV3-1/TRBV3-2,NA,TRBD2,ASSQALAGAREQF
TRBV29-1,once,NA,SWQGQVNTEAF
TRBV5-1,NA,NA,ASSWLGGNTEAF
TRBV10-1,NA,NA,ASRNRRHEQY
TRBV7-2,NA,NA,ASSLSAAGPGRTIY
TRBV5-6,NA,TRBD1,ASSLRTGLWEQF
TRBV9,NA,TRBD1,ASSGTGGIRYGYT
TRBV7-8,NA,TRBD1,ASSRDRVNYGYT
TRBV5-1,NA,NA,ASSLGQDSNEKLF
TRBV11-3,NA,TRBD2,ASSTGLAGVDTQY